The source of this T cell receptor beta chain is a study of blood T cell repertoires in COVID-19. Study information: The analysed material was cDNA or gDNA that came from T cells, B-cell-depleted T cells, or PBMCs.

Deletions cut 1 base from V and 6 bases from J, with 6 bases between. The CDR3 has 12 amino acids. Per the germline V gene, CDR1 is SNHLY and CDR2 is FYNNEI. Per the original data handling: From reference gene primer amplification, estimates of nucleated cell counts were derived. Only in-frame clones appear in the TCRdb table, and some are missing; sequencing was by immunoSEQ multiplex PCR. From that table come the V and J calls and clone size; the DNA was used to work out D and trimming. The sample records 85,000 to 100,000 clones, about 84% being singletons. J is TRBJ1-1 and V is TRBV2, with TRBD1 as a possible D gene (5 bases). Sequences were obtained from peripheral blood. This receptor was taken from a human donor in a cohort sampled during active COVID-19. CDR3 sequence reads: CASSEGGAEAFF. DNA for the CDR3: TGTGCCAGCAGTGAAGGGGGGGCTGAAGCTTTCTTT.